Following are 6 T cell receptor beta chains from one sample sequenced in a study of blood T cell repertoires in COVID-19. Assay used: immunoSEQ multiplex PCR; TCRdb lists only in-frame clones, some missing. The sample lists about 380,000 clones; more than 75% were seen once. The sample was PBMCs or T cells enriched from blood (not recorded which). The receptors were gathered from a man under 40 who had recovered from COVID-19.

V gene TRBV28 combines with J gene TRBJ1-1; D is undetermined. Germline CDR1 and CDR2: MDHEN and SYDVKM. CDR3 length: 14 amino acids. V was trimmed by 5 bases and J by 8 bases, leaving 18 bases between them. Here the CDR3 reads CASSRPPPGDEAFF. Here the CDR3 DNA reads TGTGCCAGCAGTAGACCCCCACCGGGAGACGAAGCTTTCTTT.

This sequence joins TRBV7-2 and TRBJ2-3; TRBD2 aligns across 7 bases. The CDR3 sequence is 15 residues long. CDR1 and CDR2 from the germline V gene are SGHTA and FQGNSA. The junction had 9 bases not matched to a gene; V was cut back by 7 bases and J by 2 bases. CDR3 protein: CASTLGLAATDTQYF. CDR3 DNA: TGTGCCAGCACCTTGGGCCTAGCGGCCACAGATACGCAGTATTTT. The variable domain in full, completed from reference TRBV7-2 and TRBJ2-3, reads GAGVSQSPSNKVTEKGKDVELRCDPISGHTALYWYRQSLGQGLEFLIYFQGNSAPDKSGLPSDRFSAERTGGSVSTLTIQRTQQEDSAVYLCASTLGLAATDTQYFGPGTRLTVL.

CDR3 in DNA: TGTGCCAGCGGACGGACTAGCGGGGACTACGAGCAGTACTTC. The encoded protein is CASGRTSGDYEQYF. The chain joins TRBV11-1 to TRBJ2-7; 12 nucleotides agree with TRBD2. This CDR3 has 14 residues. Trimming at V came to 8 bases and at J to 3 bases, leaving 5 bases not matched to a gene. CDR1 SGHAT and CDR2 FQDESV come from the germline V gene (reference sequence).

V usage is TRBV6-5 and J usage is TRBJ1-5, with a tentative D call TRBD1 (6 bases). This CDR3 is built from 15 residues. CDR1 and CDR2 (germline): MNHEY, SVGAGI. The ends were cut back, 6 bases at V and 0 bases at J, with 12 bases in the middle. CDR3 region: CASSPDRSSNQPQHF. CDR3 coding DNA: TGTGCCAGCAGCCCCGACAGGTCTAGCAATCAGCCCCAGCATTTT.

The chain uses TRBV5-4 and TRBJ1-4; D is possibly TRBD1 (6 bases). The CDR3 spans 17 residues. V lost 2 bases to trimming and J lost 4 bases, with 18 bases between them. Germline CDR1 SGHNT, CDR2 YYREEE (reference sequence). CDR3 bases: TGTGCCAGCAGCTTATCGGCAGGGGCGAGAAATAATGAAAAACTGTTTTTT. Its translation: CASSLSAGARNNEKLFF.

This chain joins TRBV10-3 and TRBJ2-7; D gene uncertain. Germline lookup yields CDR1 ENHRY and CDR2 SYGVKD. V lost 3 bases to trimming and J lost 6 bases, with 6 bases between them. The CDR3 is 11 amino acids. CDR3 residues: CAISDVSEQYF. The DNA for the CDR3 is TGTGCCATCAGTGACGTTTCCGAGCAGTACTTC.